One sample yielded the 15 T cell receptor beta chains listed below, sequenced in a study of blood T cell repertoires in COVID-19. Sequencing was performed with immunoSEQ multiplex PCR; in TCRdb, only in-frame clones are kept and a portion is missing. The sample carries about 200,000 clones, approximately 86% recorded once. The sequencing input was PBMCs or T cells enriched from blood (not recorded which). The receptors were sampled from a middle-aged woman with acute COVID-19.

V gene TRBV5-5 combines with J gene TRBJ1-3; D ambiguous. Trimming pared 3 bases from V and 2 bases from J, leaving 9 bases between. The germline V gene encodes CDR1 SGHKS and CDR2 YYEKEE (reference sequence). There are 14 residues in the CDR3. CDR3 protein: CASSYEHPGNTIYF. CDR3 DNA: TGTGCCAGCAGCTACGAACACCCTGGAAACACCATATATTTT.

This clone appeared a single time. CDR3 region: CASSFSTGGGNGYTF. CDR3 coding DNA: TGTGCCAGCAGCTTTTCGACAGGGGGCGGAAACGGCTACACCTTC. This rearrangement joins TRBV11-2 to TRBJ1-2, with 10 positions matching TRBD1. Germline CDR1 reads SGHAT; CDR2 reads FQNNGV. Trimming at V came to 3 bases and at J to 8 bases, leaving 9 bases not matched to a gene. The CDR3 contains 15 residues. The complete variable domain, with remaining parts taken from reference TRBV11-2 and TRBJ1-2, reads EAGVAQSPRYKIIEKRQSVAFWCNPISGHATLYWYQQILGQGPKLLIQFQNNGVVDDSQLPKDRFSAERLKGVDSTLKIQPAKLEDSAVYLCASSFSTGGGNGYTFGSGTRLTVV.

The chain uses TRBV12-3 or TRBV12-4 and TRBJ2-1; no reliable D call. V was trimmed by 3 bases and J by 5 bases, leaving 8 bases between them. CDR3 length equals 13 residues. Written as DNA, the CDR3 is TGTGCCAGCAGTTTCTCCGACAACAATGAGCAGTTCTTC. Residues: CASSFSDNNEQFF.

The rearrangement joins TRBV7-2 to TRBJ2-3, with TRBD2 identical over 11 bases. V lost 0 bases, J lost 6 bases, and 8 bases stayed unmatched. Germline loops: CDR1 SGHTA, CDR2 FQGNSA. CDR3 length equals 17 residues. The CDR3 DNA follows: TGTGCCAGCAGCTTAGCTCGACTAGCGGGAAGAGTGGATACGCAGTATTTT. This codes for CASSLARLAGRVDTQYF.

As regards this clone: The missing conserved phenylalanine or tryptophan at the end of this CDR3 makes a read error likely. The DNA is left out, because the CDR3 cannot be placed on it with certainty; the CDR3 is given as TCRdb lists it. The chain carries TRBV18 and TRBJ1-1; TRBD1, the D gene given by the table, was not confirmed from the DNA. Germline CDR1 KGHSH, CDR2 LQKENI. The CDR3 comprises 12 residues, both ends counted. The CDR3 protein is CASSPGQEVLGV.

The V call is TRBV12-3 or TRBV12-4, the J call TRBJ2-7; weak D call: TRBD1 (5 bases). The CDR3 contains 13 residues. Trimming took 3 bases from V and 5 from J, leaving 11 bases between them. The CDR3 here is CASSFTGTHEQYF. The CDR3 DNA sequence: TGTGCCAGCAGTTTCACAGGTACCCACGAGCAGTACTTC.

V is TRBV28 and J is TRBJ2-7; TRBD2 matches at 11 bases. This CDR3 is 15 amino acids long. Germline V gene data show CDR1 as MDHEN and CDR2 as SYDVKM. V shed 5 bases and J 2 bases; nucleotides not matched to a gene: 5. The DNA of the CDR3 is TGTGCCAGCAGTCGGGGGGGACTAGCGGCCTACGAGCAGTACTTC. As protein: CASSRGGLAAYEQYF.

The chain recombines TRBV21-1 with TRBJ1-1; the table's D call, TRBD1, has no DNA check behind it. TRBV21-1 is an annotated pseudogene. The length of the CDR3 is 16 residues. CDR3 nucleotide sequence: TGTGCCAGCAGCAATAGAAACCGGGACAGGAGGACTGAAGCTTTCTTT. It translates to CASSNRNRDRRTEAFF.

The V gene is TRBV7-8, the J gene TRBJ2-7; no clear D. The CDR3 length is 15 residues. Per the germline V gene, CDR1 is SGHVS and CDR2 is FQNEAQ. The ends were cut back, 1 base at V and 1 base at J, with 11 bases in the middle. The CDR3 region is CASSLEAETSYEQYF. CDR3 DNA: TGTGCCAGCAGCTTAGAGGCTGAGACTTCCTACGAGCAGTACTTC. Complete variable domain (other parts from reference TRBV7-8 and TRBJ2-7): GAGVSQSPRYKVAKRGQDVALRCDPISGHVSLFWYQQALGQGPEFLTYFQNEAQLDKSGLPSDRFFAERPEGSVSTLKIQRTQQEDSAVYLCASSLEAETSYEQYFGPGTRLTVT.

The chain combines TRBV4-2 with TRBJ1-2; D uncertain. The CDR3 is 15 residues long. The V gene lost 2 bases and the J gene lost 6 bases, with 16 bases spanning the gap. Germline V gene sequence: CDR1 LGHNA, CDR2 YNFKEQ. Written as DNA, the CDR3 is TGTGCCAGCAGCCAATTAGGGCGGAAGGAGGATGGCTACACCTTC. As protein: CASSQLGRKEDGYTF.

The CDR3 spells CAISEVGSGPNQPQHF. The DNA of the CDR3 is TGTGCCATCAGTGAGGTCGGGTCAGGGCCTAATCAGCCCCAGCATTTT. The genes are TRBV10-3 and TRBJ1-5; a possible D gene is TRBD1 (5 bases). The CDR3 length is 16 residues. The germline CDR1 and CDR2 sequences are ENHRY and SYGVKD. Trimming stripped 2 bases from V and 4 bases from J, with 15 bases between.

This chain joins TRBV7-9 and TRBJ2-5, with 11 bases fitting TRBD1. Germline trimming cut 5 bases from V and 3 bases from J; bases unmatched to any gene: 5. The germline V gene encodes CDR1 SEHNR and CDR2 FQNEAQ (reference sequence). The CDR3 consists of 15 residues. CDR3 bases: TGTGCCAGCAGCACGAGGGACAGGGGGAAAGAGACCCAGTACTTC. This gives the protein CASSTRDRGKETQYF.

This rearrangement joins TRBV24-1 to TRBJ2-3, with D possibly being TRBD1 (5 bases). The CDR3 loop spans 13 amino acids. Germline V gives CDR1 KGHDR, CDR2 SFDVKD. The ends were cut back, 4 bases at V and 8 bases at J, with 12 bases in the middle. CDR3 region: CATSDSRRVTQYF. The CDR3 coding sequence is TGTGCCACCAGTGACTCGCGCAGGGTTACGCAGTATTTT.

The chain links TRBV2 to TRBJ1-5; D unclear. The CDR3 runs 15 residues. V shed 1 base and J shed 2 bases, with 9 bases lying between them. Germline CDR1 is SNHLY and CDR2 is FYNNEI. DNA for the CDR3: TGTGCCAGCAGTGAAGGAAAAACTCGCAATCAGCCCCAGCATTTT. This gives the protein CASSEGKTRNQPQHF.

This sequence joins TRBV28 and TRBJ1-6, with D possibly matching TRBD1 (5 bases). V lost 7 bases, J lost 6 bases, and 13 bases lay in between. Germline V gene data show CDR1 as MDHEN and CDR2 as SYDVKM. This CDR3 has 14 residues. In DNA form, the CDR3 reads TGTGCCAGCACGGGCGACAGCACTAATTCACCCCTCCACTTT. Translated, it gives CASTGDSTNSPLHF.